There are a few counts of the clone carrying this T cell receptor (beta chain). Its antigen is as yet unknown. Use of 60 Vbeta and 13 Jbeta primers characterized the PCR. Sequencing was performed with immunoSEQ multiplex PCR; in TCRdb, only in-frame clones are kept and a portion is missing. This repertoire shows 95,000 to 100,000 clones, roughly 76% found once; its top ten account for roughly 4%. The sample comes from a study of cytomegalovirus exposure and HLA in healthy donors. Whole-study context: In an earlier analysis, approximately 120 million unique TCR beta sequences were found from 150 million to 200 million T cells. Drawn from HLA-typed donors, about 85 million unique TCRs were held in an early data release. General study results and limits: A reported reduction in N-insertions relative to the approximately 640-donor mean was seen in an Asian-associated ancestry cluster in a later analysis. Most sequenced TCRs were rare (though some public TCRs occurred in many donors).

With V trimmed by 3 bases and J by 0 bases, 16 bases remained unmatched. CDR1 is MGHRA and CDR2 is YSYEKL in the germline V gene. The CDR3 is 21 amino acids. The clonotype comes from a man aged 40-49 years in good health and CMV-seronegative. Sequencing was done on a sample of PBMCs. The chain couples TRBV4-1 to TRBJ1-3, with TRBD1 matching over 11 bases. The CDR3 spells CASSHRDRGSNKPISGNTIYF. The CDR3 DNA sequence: TGCGCCAGCAGCCACCGGGACAGGGGGTCTAACAAGCCGATCTCTGGAAACACCATATATTTT.